This TCR beta chain was obtained from a study of chemoradiotherapy in HPV16-positive cancers (dated by TCRdb to between 2021 and 2024). Regarding the research as a whole: Functional T-cell assays on cells from a couple of HPV16-positive patients defined candidate HPV-specific T-cell clones and common TCR motifs. The study asked whether T-cell immunity against the HPV oncoproteins E6 and E7 changes during chemoradiotherapy and whether it affects survival. Next, the candidate HPV-specific TCRs and motifs were followed in TCR repertoires from about 90 patients with HPV-related cancers.

About this clone itself: There is no known antigen for this receptor. No base quality values were provided; no much bigger clone lies one nucleotide off.

Preparation of the library involved the immunoSEQ multiplex PCR assay. In TCRdb, the immuneACCESS table is reduced to in-frame sequences with V and J assigned. These tables do not hold every clone; where another copy was compared, an unresolved V gene accounts for under half, and the others remain unexplained. The sample records roughly 5,000 clones, around nine tenths of which are singletons. Jointly, the top ten make up roughly 9.1% of the sample. Repertoires were sampled repeatedly over the course of chemoradiotherapy, so clonal expansion could be followed in the tumor microenvironment. V lost 5 bases and J lost 4 bases; the stretch between them is 14 bases long. For CDR1 and CDR2, the germline V gene lists ENHRY and SYGVKD. From its cysteine to its phenylalanine, the CDR3 spans 14 amino acids. The sequence is cut down to CDR3 DNA, 42 bases in frame from base 1. Findings and caveats that apply to the study as a whole: Expansion of candidate HPV-specific clones and E7-related TCR motifs was observed in the tumor microenvironment during treatment, whereas no such expansion was observed for non-HPV-specific T cells. The functional definition of HPV-specific T cells was derived from only a couple of HPV16-positive patients, and the survival association was reported for HPV16-positive patients. In HPV16-positive patients, expansion of HPV-responsive T cells during chemoradiotherapy was associated with improved recurrence-free survival.

The sequence links TRBV10-3 to TRBJ1-2; TRBD1 is possibly the D segment (5 matching bases). The sample was tumor tissue, taken from a patient who underwent chemoradiotherapy. This receptor was identified in a human donor with HPV-associated anogenital cancer. The DNA reads as follows: TGTGCCATCAGTAATCGCACAGGTCTCTATGGCTACACCTTC. Its translation is CAISNRTGLYGYTF.